This section outlines one T cell receptor beta chain sequence together with its context. Its antigen is not known. The data were taken from a study of T cell responses to AZD1222 COVID-19 vaccine. Study-wide background: Combined were second doses at about 4 or about 12 weeks. Study-wide results and caveats: Sampling that yielded the repertoires occurred only after the peak T cell response. Females outnumbered males among donors, who were mostly white British; clonal diversity was possibly underestimated.

This CDR3 spans 16 amino acids. CDR1 and CDR2 (germline): SEHNR, FQNEAQ (reference sequence). The germline V and J ends were trimmed by 2 bases and 5 bases, with 15 bases remaining between them. TCRdb's copy holds only in-frame clones and misses some; the assay was immunoSEQ multiplex PCR. The sample carries about 140,000 clones, 85% to 90% recorded once. The starting material was peripheral blood, obtained on day 0 of AZD1222 vaccination. The chain combines TRBV7-9 with TRBJ1-4; perhaps TRBD1 as D (6 bases). The TCR comes from an adult in good health. CDR3 region: CASSLKSDRPNEKLFF. The CDR3 DNA reads as TGTGCCAGCAGCTTAAAAAGCGACAGGCCCAATGAAAAACTGTTTTTT.